The present T cell receptor beta chain was sequenced within a study of cytomegalovirus exposure and HLA in healthy donors. Study-level points and caveats: Most TCRs appeared rarely, but some public TCRs recurred in many donors. V- and J-gene trimming in TCR beta was tied to a missense DCLRE1C variant by an analysis performed later.

This CDR3 spans 13 amino acids. Per germline, CDR1 MGHDK and CDR2 SYGVNS. V lost 8 bases and J 5 bases, leaving 15 bases between the germline ends. 60 Vbeta and 13 Jbeta primers were used in PCR. Using immunoSEQ multiplex PCR, the repertoire was profiled, and TCRdb retains in-frame clones only, with some absent. The repertoire has roughly 180,000 clones, 84% of them found once; the top ten carry under 1.1%. This clone was picked up one time. The antigen remains unidentified. The sample taken for sequencing was PBMCs. V and J are TRBV25-1 and TRBJ2-5; possibly TRBD2 for D (6 bases). This receptor was taken from a man between 25 and 39 years old in good health and CMV-seronegative. DNA for the CDR3: TGTGCCAGCCTTGAATGGGGGGTGGAGACCCAGTACTTC. It is translated as CASLEWGVETQYF.